Listed below are T cell receptor beta chains from one sample, sequenced in a study of control samples from healthy donors and cancer patients. Produced via immunoSEQ multiplex PCR; TCRdb's table is partial and in-frame only. The sample has about 96,000 clones; 85% to 95% are singletons. Sequenced sample: blood. The receptors stem from a young man in good health. Each CDR3 is given with its conserved first and last residue. D genes are given only for firm matches.

j_gene,d_gene,v_gene,CDR3aa
TRBJ2-7,-,TRBV9,CASSVARVAYEQYF
TRBJ1-1,-,TRBV29-1,CSVEERPDTEAFF
TRBJ1-3,-,TRBV2,CASSEDQGSGNTIYF
TRBJ1-2,-,TRBV7-9,CASSLGDGTYGYTF
TRBJ2-1,TRBD2,TRBV14,CASSQGLAGKSYNEQFF
TRBJ2-1,-,TRBV6-5,CASSYNRVNEQFF
TRBJ2-1,-,TRBV9,CASSGTLDNEQFF
TRBJ2-1,-,TRBV7-9,CASSLASVEQFF
TRBJ2-3,-,TRBV9,CASSPPLSLSSSTDTQYF
TRBJ2-1,-,TRBV27,CATWYLNEQFF
TRBJ1-1,-,TRBV12-3/TRBV12-4,CASSPWGTEAFF
TRBJ2-5,-,TRBV6-2/TRBV6-3,CASSSTLERETQYF
TRBJ2-5,-,TRBV7-2,CASSPFRIQETQYF
TRBJ2-7,TRBD1,TRBV16,CASSQSGAGGFDEQYF
TRBJ1-5,-,TRBV7-9,CASSLSMGQPQHF
TRBJ1-3,-,TRBV18,CASSPPTKSGNTIYF
TRBJ2-1,TRBD2,TRBV9,CASSVGASGYNEQFF
TRBJ2-2,TRBD1,TRBV18,CASSPRTGRRIGELFF
TRBJ1-5,TRBD1,TRBV5-4,CASSRGTGGEPQHF